This record concerns one T cell receptor beta chain sequence. What antigen it recognizes has not been identified. A junction boundary mismatches the germline segment, possibly from a read error. The data derive from a study of beta chain features in type 1 diabetes (dated by TCRdb to between 2017 and 2018). For the wider study: No differences in mean age, gender distribution, total cell number or subset yield were found between patients and healthy donors. A total of roughly 98,000,000 sorted cells were examined across all samples, and a strong correlation was observed between cell number per subset and RNA yield. Naive and central memory subsets were obtained from all 30 or so donors, but regulatory and stem cell-like memory subsets were isolated from only 8 patients and 8 healthy donors. The study compared the TCRB repertoires of sorted circulating CD4+ T cell subsets in recently diagnosed type 1 diabetes patients with those in matched healthy donors.

CDR1 and CDR2 are read off the germline V gene as MDHEN and SYDVKM. From cysteine to phenylalanine, the CDR3 is 13 amino acids long. Just CDR3 DNA is preserved here, 39 bases in frame from base 1. From each donor, a single peripheral blood sample of around 120 mL on average was drawn into heparinised tubes. Naive, central memory, regulatory and stem cell-like memory CD4+ T cells were sorted on a BD FACSAria II using a panel including CD45RO, CCR7, CD25, CD127, CD95 and CD27. A purity above 95% was achieved for all sorted populations. PBMCs were separated immediately by Lymphoprep density gradient centrifugation and were stained directly, without being cultured. To minimize batch effects, samples were stained and sorted in pairs, one healthy donor with one patient per experiment. The paper as a whole reports these results and caveats: In all four CD4+ subsets, TCRB CDR3 length was moderately but significantly shorter in type 1 diabetes patients. PCR might favor shorter templates, but patient and control samples were amplified and corrected together, so any skew would affect both groups equally. Because cDNA rather than genomic DNA was sequenced, highly expressing activated cells could have been over-represented, although no difference in activation and CD3 levels was found between groups. The naive, central memory and regulatory TCRB repertoires appeared to resemble one another more closely among patients than among healthy donors. Patients with type 1 diabetes made fewer insertions and deleted more nucleotides at VDJ recombination sites, implying thymic rearrangement abnormalities. Because small numbers of individuals were included in the HLA sub-analyses, any influence of HLA type on TCRB rearrangement was left unresolved.

The entire amount of isolated RNA was reverse transcribed using the High Capacity cDNA Reverse Transcription Kit, so the sequenced TCRB transcripts were expressed ones. Deep immunoSEQ sequencing was performed on naive, central memory and regulatory T cell samples, with an average of about 3.57 million total reads per sample. Sorted cells were lysed in RLT buffer and RNA was extracted with DNase-treated RNeasy Micro or Mini kits, depending on cell number. To prevent cross-contamination, each cell subset was processed individually, whereas patient and healthy donor samples were processed jointly. The immunoSEQ multiplex PCR was used to amplify TCRB sequences from cDNA, generating 87-bp fragments that spanned the CDR3 region. Sequencing of the amplicons was done on the Illumina HiSeq platform. The original pipeline was this. PCR bias was corrected computationally using synthetic template baselines, and reads within Hamming distance 2 were collapsed, with unmergeable singletons discarded. By aligning reads against IMGT, V, D and J genes, CDR3 length, and insertions or deletions at six rearrangement sites were assigned. Within each subset, clonotype counts were normalized to sorted cell number, and only after that were true diversity and Gini coefficients computed with the tcR R package. The overlap coefficient, calculated on TCRB nucleotide sequences, was used to quantify repertoire sharing. Out-of-frame TCRB sequences from naive cells were analyzed as a proxy for the pre-selection repertoire. In TCRdb, the immuneACCESS table is reduced to in-frame sequences with V and J assigned. These tables do not hold every clone; where another copy was compared, an unresolved V gene accounts for under half, and the others remain unexplained. Clone size and the V and J calls come from that table; the DNA yielded D and trimming. The sample table records about 230,000 clones; 9.6% of these occur just once. The ten most abundant clones make up just under 0.035% of the sample.

This receptor was obtained from a woman younger than 30 in good health. What was sequenced was naive CD4+ T cells from blood. Sample cell subset or site, as interpreted from the label and publication: true naive CD4+ T cells. The chain is assembled from TRBV28 and TRBJ1-3, and 11 bases in between align with TRBD1. The DNA sequence follows: TGTGCCAGCAGTTTGGGAGGACAGGGGGCCCAGTTATTT. It codes for CASSLGGQGAQLF.